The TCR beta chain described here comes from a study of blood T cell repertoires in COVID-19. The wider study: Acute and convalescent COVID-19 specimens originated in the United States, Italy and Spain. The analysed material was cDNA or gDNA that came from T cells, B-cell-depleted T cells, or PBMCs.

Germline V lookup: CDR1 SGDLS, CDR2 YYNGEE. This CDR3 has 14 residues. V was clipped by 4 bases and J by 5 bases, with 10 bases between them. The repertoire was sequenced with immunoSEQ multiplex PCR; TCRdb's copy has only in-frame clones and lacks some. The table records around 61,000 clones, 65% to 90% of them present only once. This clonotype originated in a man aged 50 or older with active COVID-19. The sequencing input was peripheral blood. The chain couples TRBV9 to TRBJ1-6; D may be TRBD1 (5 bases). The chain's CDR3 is CASSLGQNNSPLHF. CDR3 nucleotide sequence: TGTGCCAGCAGCTTGGGGCAGAATAATTCACCCCTCCACTTT. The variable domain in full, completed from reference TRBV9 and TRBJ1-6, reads DSGVTQTPKHLITATGQRVTLRCSPRSGDLSVYWYQQSLDQGLQFLIQYYNGEERAKGNILERFSAQQFPDLHSELNLSSLELGDSALYFCASSLGQNNSPLHFGNGTRLTVT.